The 16 T cell receptor beta chains listed next were all sequenced from one sample in a study of response to subunit inactivated influenza vaccine. TCRdb ran MiXCR on the RT-PCR reads and lists one entry per CDR3 protein. The repertoire consists of about 650,000 distinct CDR3 sequences, with around 14% occurring once and the leading ten covering about 9.9%. Sample: PBMCs from blood, taken roughly 12 days after vaccination. Source of these receptors: a man in his fifties who received an inactivated influenza vaccine.

J is TRBJ2-1 and V is TRBV12-3 or TRBV12-4; 7 nucleotides line up with TRBD1. J gave up 7 bases and V 3 bases, and 3 bases lay outside the gene matches. The CDR3 sequence is 13 residues long. The CDR3 region is CASSFNRGNEQFF. The DNA of the CDR3 is TGTGCCAGCAGTTTTAACAGGGGAAATGAGCAGTTCTTC.

This clonotype was picked up many times. In DNA, the CDR3 is TGCAGTGCCCGTGCCTTTGGGGCCCAGTCGTCCTACGAGCAGTACTTC. Its translation is CSARAFGAQSSYEQYF. The J gene is TRBJ2-7, the V gene TRBV20-1; TRBD1 is a possible D gene (5 bases). The CDR3 extends over 16 amino acids. V was clipped by 6 bases and J by 1 base, with 22 bases between them. From germline, CDR1 is DFQATT and CDR2 SNEGSKA (reference sequence).

In its sample, this clonotype was seen a few times. The chain is built from TRBV2 and TRBJ2-1, with 7 bases lining up with TRBD2. Trimming cost V 3 bases and J 12 bases; bases outside gene matches: 8. The germline gives CDR1 SNHLY, CDR2 FYNNEI. This CDR3 region has 13 residues. The CDR3 protein is CASSERELLGQFF. CDR3 nucleotides: TGTGCCAGCAGTGAGCGGGAGCTCCTGGGGCAGTTCTTC.

The V and J genes are TRBV5-5 and TRBJ1-5; TRBD1 aligns across 7 bases. V lost 2 bases and J lost 5; bases outside the gene matches: 13. The V gene's germline CDR1 is SGHKS and CDR2 YYEKEE (reference sequence). The CDR3 sequence is 17 residues long. CDR3 amino acids: CASSFFPDREVDQPQHF. The CDR3 bases are TGTGCCAGCAGCTTTTTTCCCGACAGGGAGGTAGATCAGCCCCAGCATTTT.

The sample holds many counts of this clonotype. V gene TRBV27 combines with J gene TRBJ2-2; tentatively, D is TRBD1 (6 bases). The CDR3 is 15 residues long. Germline V gene data show CDR1 as MNHEY and CDR2 as SMNVEV (reference sequence). The V and J ends lost 7 bases and 1 base respectively, with 13 bases between them. The chain's CDR3 is CASTPLDRNTGELFF. The CDR3 DNA reads TGTGCCAGCACTCCCTTGGACAGGAACACCGGGGAGCTGTTTTTT.

The chain has TRBV6-1 and TRBJ1-4; maybe TRBD1 (5 bases). Germline loops: CDR1 MNHNS, CDR2 SASEGT. Trimming cost V 6 bases and J 1 base, with 15 bases left between them. This CDR3 is built from 16 residues. The CDR3 bases are TGTGCCAGCAGCCGATTTATAGGGGTAACTAATGAAAAACTGTTTTTT. Protein sequence: CASSRFIGVTNEKLFF.

The V gene is TRBV18, the J gene TRBJ2-7; D remains ambiguous. The germline V and J ends were trimmed by 2 bases and 6 bases, with 5 bases remaining between them. The CDR3 is made up of 11 amino acids. Per the germline V gene, CDR1 is KGHSH and CDR2 is LQKENI. The CDR3 sequence: CASSPSSEQYF. DNA for the CDR3: TGTGCCAGCTCACCATCTAGCGAGCAGTACTTC.

The sample holds a few counts of this clonotype. This chain joins TRBV7-9 and TRBJ2-5; no firm D call. CDR1 is SEHNR and CDR2 is FQNEAQ in the germline V gene (reference sequence). The CDR3 length is 10 residues. V was shortened by 5 bases and J by 5 bases, with 3 bases between the two germline ends. This chain's CDR3 is CASSKETQYF. The CDR3, as DNA: TGTGCCAGCAGCAAGGAGACCCAGTACTTC.

In this sample, this clonotype turned up a few times. This chain connects TRBV5-6 to TRBJ2-3; D perhaps matches TRBD2 (5 bases). Trimming pared 4 bases from V and 5 bases from J, leaving 11 bases between. This CDR3 spans 13 amino acids. The V gene's germline CDR1 is SGHDT and CDR2 YYEEEE. CDR3 DNA sequence: TGTGCCAGCAGCCCCCCTCGGGGAGATACGCAGTATTTT. Encoded protein: CASSPPRGDTQYF.

The V and J genes are TRBV7-8 and TRBJ1-1; TRBD1 matches at 9 bases. In germline, CDR1 is SGHVS, CDR2 FQNEAQ. J lost 2 bases, V lost 4 bases, and 8 bases had no gene match. The CDR3 spans 16 residues. The CDR3 DNA reads TGTGCCAGCAGCTCGCGGACAGGGGTTATCAACACTGAAGCTTTCTTT. As protein: CASSSRTGVINTEAFF. The variable domain in full, with the rest retrieved from reference TRBV7-8 and TRBJ1-1, is GAGVSQSPRYKVAKRGQDVALRCDPISGHVSLFWYQQALGQGPEFLTYFQNEAQLDKSGLPSDRFFAERPEGSVSTLKIQRTQQEDSAVYLCASSSRTGVINTEAFFGQGTRLTVV.

V usage is TRBV5-1 and J usage is TRBJ2-1; TRBD1 matches at 9 bases. Trimming at V came to 1 base and at J to 8 bases, leaving 7 bases not matched to a gene. The CDR3 consists of 15 residues. From germline, CDR1 is SGHRS and CDR2 YFSETQ. The CDR3 here is CASSLPGTGSHEQFF. CDR3 DNA: TGCGCCAGCAGCTTGCCCGGGACAGGGAGCCATGAGCAGTTCTTC.

This chain links TRBV7-2 with TRBJ2-7, with 8 bases lining up with TRBD2. The CDR3 length is 14 residues. CDR1 and CDR2 (germline): SGHTA, FQGNSA. V gave up 6 bases and J gave up 3 bases; unmatched junction bases: 7. CDR3 nucleotide sequence: TGTGCCAGCAGTCCCAGAGCGGGAGACTACGAGCAGTACTTC. Its translation is CASSPRAGDYEQYF.

This rearrangement joins TRBV6-1 to TRBJ2-3, with D perhaps matching TRBD2 (6 bases). Trimming left V 6 bases short and J 2 bases short, with 15 bases between. The CDR3 covers 15 residues. Germline-derived CDR1 and CDR2 are MNHNS and SASEGT. The CDR3 loop reads CASRQGGLNTDTQYF. Here the CDR3 DNA reads TGTGCCAGCAGGCAGGGAGGACTCAACACAGATACGCAGTATTTT.

This clonotype was counted a few times. The rearrangement joins TRBV5-1 to TRBJ1-4, with a weak D call TRBD1 (6 bases). The CDR3 loop spans 13 amino acids. Trimming left V 5 bases short and J 10 bases short, with 15 bases between. Looked up from germline, CDR1 is SGHRS and CDR2 is YFSETQ. For the CDR3, the DNA is TGCGCCAGCAGTTACCACAGGGCTGGAAAACTGTTTTTT. This sequence encodes CASSYHRAGKLFF.

V is TRBV23-1 and J is TRBJ1-6; 8 nucleotides match TRBD1. TRBV23-1 is filed as an ORF, its function uncertain. The CDR3 consists of 15 residues. V shed 6 bases, J shed 4 bases, and the junction held 5 bases outside the gene matches. The DNA for the CDR3 is TGCGCCAGCAGGACAGGGGTCTCTTATAATTCACCCCTCCACTTT. Translation: CASRTGVSYNSPLHF.

This clonotype occurred a few times. CDR3 region: CSAGTSGKETQYF. The CDR3 DNA reads as TGCAGTGCCGGGACTAGCGGAAAAGAGACCCAGTACTTC. The chain employs TRBV20-1 and TRBJ2-5; 11 bases map to TRBD2. Looked up from germline, CDR1 is DFQATT and CDR2 is SNEGSKA (reference sequence). V shed 6 bases and J 3 bases; nucleotides not matched to a gene: 3. The CDR3 has 13 amino acids.